The 21 T cell receptor beta chains below come from one sample, sequenced in a study of T-cell reconstitution after alpha-beta-depleted transplantation in children. TCRbeta library preparation incorporated unique molecular identifiers. TCRdb independently ran MiXCR on the PCR reads; one entry per CDR3 protein. The data hold 750,000 to 950,000 distinct CDR3 sequences, with around 15% observed a single time. The sequences come from PBMCs, mostly from graft donor cells, collected 360 days after TCRalphabeta/CD19-depleted stem cell transplant. The receptors here all came from a male patient aged 5 to 17 who had a stem cell transplant for acute lymphoblastic leukemia, so the T cells may come from the graft donor.

The chain recombines TRBV2 with TRBJ1-1; D is undetermined. The length of the CDR3 is 13 residues. Germline loops: CDR1 SNHLY, CDR2 FYNNEI. The V gene lost 5 bases and the J gene lost 2 bases, with 9 bases spanning the gap. The CDR3 loop is CASSSDTNTEAFF. The DNA of the CDR3 is TGTGCCAGCAGTTCCGACACCAACACTGAAGCTTTCTTT.

The chain carries TRBV7-9 and TRBJ2-3; 11 positions agree with TRBD2. V was clipped by 3 bases and J by 13 bases; unmatched bases: 18. Germline V lookup: CDR1 SEHNR, CDR2 FQNEAQ (reference sequence). The CDR3 covers 17 residues. CDR3 bases: TGTGCCAGCAGCTTCCTGCTAGCTGGGACTAGCGGTTATAAGGAGTATTTT. Protein product: CASSFLLAGTSGYKEYF.

The CDR3 region is CASSLGVSGTQTQYF. Written as DNA, the CDR3 is TGTGCCAGCAGTTTGGGGGTTAGCGGGACGCAGACCCAGTACTTC. The chain carries TRBV12-3 or TRBV12-4 and TRBJ2-5; 8 nucleotides match TRBD2. J was trimmed by 6 bases and V by 3 bases; bases with no gene match: 9. This CDR3 is 15 amino acids long.

The chain employs TRBV5-1 and TRBJ2-1, with 13 positions matching TRBD2. The germline V gene encodes CDR1 SGHRS and CDR2 YFSETQ. Trimming at V came to 3 bases and at J to 12 bases, leaving 3 bases not matched to a gene. There are 13 residues in the CDR3. Here the CDR3 reads CASSYGLAGVQFF. CDR3 DNA sequence: TGCGCCAGCAGCTACGGACTAGCGGGAGTGCAGTTCTTC. The complete variable domain, with remaining parts taken from reference TRBV5-1 and TRBJ2-1, reads KAGVTQTPRYLIKTRGQQVTLSCSPISGHRSVSWYQQTPGQGLQFLFEYFSETQRNKGNFPGRFSGRQFSNSRSEMNVSTLELGDSALYLCASSYGLAGVQFFGPGTRLTVL.

The sample holds a few counts of this clonotype. The rearrangement links TRBV7-3 to TRBJ2-7; 7 bases line up with TRBD2. V trimming: 1 base; J trimming: 1 base; junction bases outside the gene matches: 7. The CDR3 consists of 16 residues. Germline V lookup: CDR1 SGHTA, CDR2 FQGTGA. CDR3 region: CASSLRAGAGSYEQYF. CDR3 nucleotide sequence: TGTGCCAGCAGCTTAAGGGCGGGAGCAGGGTCCTACGAGCAGTACTTC.

This chain joins TRBV4-2 and TRBJ2-1; D not certain. The CDR3 is 12 residues long. V lost 0 bases, J lost 6 bases, and 3 bases lay in between. Germline V gene lookup returns CDR1 LGHNA and CDR2 YNFKEQ. The CDR3 protein is CASSQEVNEQFF. The CDR3 nucleotides read TGTGCCAGCAGCCAAGAGGTCAATGAGCAGTTCTTC.

The genes are TRBV20-1 and TRBJ1-1; D gene uncertain. Germline values: CDR1 DFQATT, CDR2 SNEGSKA (reference sequence). V shed 1 base and J shed 1 base, with 10 bases lying between them. This CDR3 spans 14 amino acids. CDR3 bases: TGCAGTGCTAGAGTAAGGTTCAAGAACACTGAAGCTTTCTTT. This gives the protein CSARVRFKNTEAFF.

This clonotype was counted between two and nine times. V usage is TRBV7-6 and J usage is TRBJ1-1; D is unclear. Trimming removed 5 bases at V and 1 base at J, with 11 bases between. Germline V CDR1 and CDR2: SGHVS, FNYEAQ. The length of the CDR3 is 14 residues. The CDR3 reads CASSSPVGNTEAFF. The DNA for the CDR3 is TGTGCCAGCAGCAGCCCGGTGGGGAACACTGAAGCTTTCTTT.

The V call is TRBV10-3, the J call TRBJ2-7; TRBD1 agrees at 8 bases. Germline V gene lookup returns CDR1 ENHRY and CDR2 SYGVKD. The CDR3 runs to 15 residues. After removal of 0 bases from V and 5 bases from J, the junction contained 6 bases not matched to a gene. CDR3 sequence: CAISESGQGSHEQYF. The CDR3 coding sequence is TGTGCCATCAGTGAGTCAGGACAGGGATCCCACGAGCAGTACTTC.

This clonotype was picked up a small number of times. The gene calls are TRBV12-3 or TRBV12-4 and TRBJ1-5; tentative D call: TRBD1 (5 bases). The CDR3 loop spans 13 amino acids. Between the trimmed V and J ends, which lost 6 bases and 2 bases, there was a span of 8 bases. The CDR3 DNA is TGTGCCAGCAGAGGGGTCGGCAATCAGCCCCAGCATTTT. This encodes CASRGVGNQPQHF.

This clonotype was detected only a few times. This chain joins TRBV29-1 and TRBJ2-7, with TRBD2 matching 8 bases. Losses at the gene ends were 2 bases for V and 0 bases for J; bases not matched to a gene: 6. The CDR3 runs to 15 residues. The V gene's germline CDR1 is SQVTM and CDR2 ANQGSEA. The CDR3 DNA is TGCAGCGTTGAAATTTCCGGACTAGCCTCCTACGAGCAGTACTTC. It is translated as CSVEISGLASYEQYF.

This clonotype appeared many times. The chain uses TRBV15 and TRBJ2-4, with D tentatively TRBD1 or TRBD2 (5 bases each). Trimming shortened V by 0 bases and J by 1 base, and 10 bases separated the two germline ends. The germline gives CDR1 LNHNV, CDR2 YYDKDF (reference sequence). The CDR3 sequence is 16 residues long. DNA for the CDR3: TGTGCCACCAGCAGAGAACAGGCGGGTGCCAAAAACATTCAGTACTTC. It encodes CATSREQAGAKNIQYF.

As DNA, the CDR3 is TGCGCCAGCAGCCATGGACAAACTAATCTCAACACTGAAGCTTTCTTT. Translation gives CASSHGQTNLNTEAFF. The chain uses TRBV4-1 and TRBJ1-1; D might be TRBD1 (5 bases). The CDR3 runs 16 residues. The V and J ends lost 3 bases and 2 bases respectively, with 16 bases between them. CDR1 MGHRA and CDR2 YSYEKL come from the germline V gene.

This chain joins TRBV2 and TRBJ2-5; unclear D gene. CDR1 and CDR2 from the germline V gene are SNHLY and FYNNEI. CDR3 length: 15 amino acids. V lost 6 bases to trimming and J lost 2 bases, with 16 bases between them. The CDR3 protein is CASRGALGRQETQYF. The CDR3 coding sequence is TGTGCCAGCAGGGGTGCCCTAGGCAGACAAGAGACCCAGTACTTC.

This clonotype was recorded many times. The chain joins TRBV5-1 to TRBJ2-5, with 7 positions matching TRBD2. In germline, CDR1 is SGHRS, CDR2 YFSETQ. The CDR3 length is 16 residues. V was clipped by 0 bases and J by 1 base; unmatched bases: 6. CDR3 bases: TGCGCCAGCAGCTTGGAGGCTAGCGGAATCCAAGAGACCCAGTACTTC. Amino acid sequence: CASSLEASGIQETQYF.

This sequence joins TRBV15 and TRBJ2-7, with D tentatively TRBD1 (7 bases). V gave up 0 bases and J gave up 4 bases, with 13 bases separating them. The CDR3 runs 15 residues. Germline lookup yields CDR1 LNHNV and CDR2 YYDKDF (reference sequence). The CDR3 region has the DNA TGTGCCACCAGCAGAGATCCGGCAGGGGGGTACGAGCAGTACTTC. Its protein is CATSRDPAGGYEQYF. Variable domain in full (rest from reference TRBV15 and TRBJ2-7): DAMVIQNPRYQVTQFGKPVTLSCSQTLNHNVMYWYQQKSSQAPKLLFHYYDKDFNNEADTPDNFQSRRPNTSFCFLDIRSPGLGDTAMYLCATSRDPAGGYEQYFGPGTRLTVT.

This clonotype has ten or more counts. V usage is TRBV6-2 or TRBV6-3 and J usage is TRBJ2-7; no clear D gene. In germline, CDR1 is MNHEY, CDR2 SVGEGT. The CDR3 runs 11 residues. Trimming stripped 1 base from V and 3 bases from J, with 1 base between. This CDR3 is CASSYFYEQYF. CDR3 sequence (DNA): TGTGCCAGCAGTTACTTCTACGAGCAGTACTTC.

This clonotype was detected only a few times. V gene TRBV5-1 combines with J gene TRBJ2-5, with D uncertain. Looked up from germline, CDR1 is SGHRS and CDR2 is YFSETQ. The CDR3 consists of 15 residues. V was trimmed by 4 bases and J by 0 bases, leaving 13 bases between them. CDR3 loop: CASSQGDLYQETQYF. The CDR3 DNA reads as TGCGCCAGCAGCCAAGGAGATTTGTACCAAGAGACCCAGTACTTC.

J is TRBJ2-3 and V is TRBV5-1; 7 bases fit TRBD2. CDR1 and CDR2 (germline): SGHRS, YFSETQ. V lost 0 bases, J lost 0 bases, and 4 bases stayed unmatched. The CDR3 length is 16 residues. The CDR3 is CASSLVSGTSTDTQYF. The CDR3 DNA follows: TGCGCCAGCAGCTTGGTCAGCGGGACTAGCACAGATACGCAGTATTTT.

V gene TRBV7-9 combines with J gene TRBJ2-5; D may be TRBD1 or TRBD2 (5 bases each). CDR3 length equals 15 residues. Between the trimmed V and J ends, which lost 1 base and 1 base, there was a span of 10 bases. Germline lookup yields CDR1 SEHNR and CDR2 FQNEAQ (reference sequence). In DNA, the CDR3 is TGTGCCAGCAGCTTAGGTCGGGGCTCCCAAGAGACCCAGTACTTC. This gives the protein CASSLGRGSQETQYF.

In its sample, this clonotype was seen a few times. CDR3 sequence: CASSPQGYSSGNTIYF. For the CDR3, the DNA is TGTGCCAGCAGCCCCCAAGGGTATTCGTCTGGAAACACCATATATTTT. The V call is TRBV7-9, the J call TRBJ1-3; D remains unclear. Trimming shortened V by 5 bases and J by 1 base, and 15 bases separated the two germline ends. The germline gives CDR1 SEHNR, CDR2 FQNEAQ (reference sequence). The CDR3 is made up of 16 amino acids.